The source of this TCR beta chain is a study of T-cell memory formation after mild COVID-19. TCRdb itself ran the 5' RACE reads through MiXCR, one entry per CDR3 protein. Of fewer than 650,000 distinct CDR3 sequences detected, 15% to 20% appear once; the ten largest clones hold about 8.1%. From germline, CDR1 is MNHEY and CDR2 SVGAGI. Trimming pared 2 bases from V and 6 bases from J, leaving 14 bases between. This CDR3 region has 15 residues. This chain links TRBV6-5 with TRBJ2-1, with D perhaps matching TRBD2 (6 bases). The sequence came from an adult woman who had mild COVID-19 (a few samples of this study predate the infection). Cell type and time point are not known. Specimen: PBMCs or a T cell subset sorted from them (not recorded which). As DNA, the CDR3 is TGTGCCAGCAGTTACATACCGCGGGAAGTCAATGAGCAGTTCTTC. Its translation: CASSYIPREVNEQFF.